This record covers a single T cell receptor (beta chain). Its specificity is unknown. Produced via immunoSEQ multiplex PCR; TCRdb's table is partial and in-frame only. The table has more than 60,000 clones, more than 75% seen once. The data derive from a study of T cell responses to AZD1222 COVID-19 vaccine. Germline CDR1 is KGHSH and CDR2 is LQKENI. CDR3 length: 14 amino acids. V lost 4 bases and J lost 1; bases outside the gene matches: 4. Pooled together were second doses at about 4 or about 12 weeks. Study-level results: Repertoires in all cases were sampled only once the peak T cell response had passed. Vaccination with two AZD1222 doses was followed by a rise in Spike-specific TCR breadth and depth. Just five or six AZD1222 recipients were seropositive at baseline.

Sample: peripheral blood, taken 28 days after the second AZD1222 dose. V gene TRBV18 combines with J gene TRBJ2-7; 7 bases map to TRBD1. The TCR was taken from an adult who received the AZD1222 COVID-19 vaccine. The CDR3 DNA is TGTGCCAGCTCACTGAGGGACAGTTCCTACGAGCAGTACTTC. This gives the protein CASSLRDSSYEQYF.